This entry is about one TCR beta chain. These data belong to a study of OX40 agonist ivuxolimab in advanced cancers. Clones were sequenced by immunoSEQ multiplex PCR, and TCRdb holds only the in-frame ones, with some missing. This sample yields 45,000 or so clones, of which less than 90% are seen a single time; under 7% belongs to the top ten. The V end lost 0 bases, the J end lost 4 bases, and 10 bases lay between the germline ends. The CDR3 is made up of 16 amino acids. Germline V CDR1 and CDR2: MGHDK, SYGVNS. Sequencing used CD4+ or CD8+ T cells sorted from blood, obtained in a trial of the OX40 agonist ivuxolimab. The TCR was taken from an adult with an advanced solid tumor such as melanoma, head and neck, liver or kidney cancer. This chain uses TRBV25-1 with TRBJ2-6; possible D gene TRBD1, 6 bases. The CDR3, as DNA: TGTGCCAGCAGTGAATATTTGGGGGCAGGGGCCAACGTCCTGACTTTC. Translated: CASSEYLGAGANVLTF.